The clone carrying this TCR beta chain was picked up one time. Those who participated ranged in age from about 18 to 89 years and resided in 20 to 25 US areas. The data were obtained in a study of blood T cell repertoires in COVID-19. Clones were sequenced by immunoSEQ multiplex PCR, and TCRdb holds only the in-frame ones, with some missing. This sample has 250,000 to 300,000 clones; around 84% occur once, and the top ten carry 6.6%. Germline-derived CDR1 and CDR2 are SGHNT and YYREEE (reference sequence). CDR3 length: 15 amino acids. Trimming cost V 2 bases and J 2 bases, with 13 bases left between them.

This chain uses TRBV5-4 with TRBJ2-5; tentative D call: TRBD1 (5 bases). Sequencing was done on a sample of PBMCs or T cells enriched from blood (not recorded which). This TCR was recovered from a woman in her 50s who had been exposed to COVID-19. The CDR3 spells CASSFRNRLQETQYF. The CDR3 nucleotides are TGTGCCAGCAGCTTTAGAAACAGGCTTCAAGAGACCCAGTACTTC. Supplemented by reference TRBV5-4 and TRBJ2-5, the full variable domain reads ETGVTQSPTHLIKTRGQQVTLRCSSQSGHNTVSWYQQALGQGPQFIFQYYREEENGRGNFPPRFSGLQFPNYSSELNVNALELDDSALYLCASSFRNRLQETQYFGPGTRLLVL.